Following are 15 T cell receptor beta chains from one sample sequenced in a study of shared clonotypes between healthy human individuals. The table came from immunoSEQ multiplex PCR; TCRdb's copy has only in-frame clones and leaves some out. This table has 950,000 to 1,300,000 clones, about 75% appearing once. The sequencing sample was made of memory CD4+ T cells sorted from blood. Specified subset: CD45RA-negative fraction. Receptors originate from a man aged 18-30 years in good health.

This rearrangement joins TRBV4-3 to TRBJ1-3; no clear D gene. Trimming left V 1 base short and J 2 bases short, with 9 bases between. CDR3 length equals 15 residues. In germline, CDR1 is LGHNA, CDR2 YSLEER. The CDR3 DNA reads TGCGCCAGCAGCCAAGGGTTAGGTCCTGGAAACACCATATATTTT. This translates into CASSQGLGPGNTIYF.

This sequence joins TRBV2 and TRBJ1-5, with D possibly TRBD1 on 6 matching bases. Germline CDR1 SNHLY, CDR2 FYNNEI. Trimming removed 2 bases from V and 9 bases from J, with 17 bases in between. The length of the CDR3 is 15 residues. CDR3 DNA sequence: TGTGCCAGCAGTGAATCTCAGGCAGGGGTGAGGCCCCAGCATTTT. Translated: CASSESQAGVRPQHF.

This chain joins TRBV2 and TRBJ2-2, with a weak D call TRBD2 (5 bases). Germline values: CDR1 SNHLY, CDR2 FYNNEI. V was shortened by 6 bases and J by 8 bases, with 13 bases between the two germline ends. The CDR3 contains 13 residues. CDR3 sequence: CASSVAEVGELFF. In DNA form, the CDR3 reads TGTGCCAGCAGCGTCGCGGAGGTGGGGGAGCTGTTTTTT.

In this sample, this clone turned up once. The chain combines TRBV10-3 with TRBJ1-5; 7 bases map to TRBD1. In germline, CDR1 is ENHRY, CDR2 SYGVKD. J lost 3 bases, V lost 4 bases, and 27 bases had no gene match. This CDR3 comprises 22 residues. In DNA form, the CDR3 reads TGTGCCATCAGTGGTGGGGTGGTTTTAACCGGGATTAGGGGACAGCCCAATCAGCCCCAGCATTTT. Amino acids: CAISGGVVLTGIRGQPNQPQHF.

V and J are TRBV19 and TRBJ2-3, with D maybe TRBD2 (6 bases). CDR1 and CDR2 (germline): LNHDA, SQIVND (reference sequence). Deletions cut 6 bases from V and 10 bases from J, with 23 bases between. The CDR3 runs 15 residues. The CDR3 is CASRPTSPARVAQYF. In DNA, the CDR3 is TGTGCCAGTAGACCGACTAGTCCGGCTAGGGTAGCGCAGTATTTT.

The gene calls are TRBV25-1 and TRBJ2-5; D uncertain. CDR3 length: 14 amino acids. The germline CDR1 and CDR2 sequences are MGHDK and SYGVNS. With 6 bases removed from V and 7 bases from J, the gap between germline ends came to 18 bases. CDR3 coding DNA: TGTGCCAGCAGCAATACCATGGGATCCGCGACCCAGTACTTC. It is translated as CASSNTMGSATQYF.

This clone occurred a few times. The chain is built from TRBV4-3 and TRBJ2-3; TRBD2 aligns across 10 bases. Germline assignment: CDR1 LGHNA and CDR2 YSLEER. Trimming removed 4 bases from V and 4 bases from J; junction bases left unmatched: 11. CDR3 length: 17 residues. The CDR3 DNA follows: TGCGCCAGCAGCCCTCAACGAGCGGGAGGGTATTCAGATACGCAGTATTTT. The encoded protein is CASSPQRAGGYSDTQYF.

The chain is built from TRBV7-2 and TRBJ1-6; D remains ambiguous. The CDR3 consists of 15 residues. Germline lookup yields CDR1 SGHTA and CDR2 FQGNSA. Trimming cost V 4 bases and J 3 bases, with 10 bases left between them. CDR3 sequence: CASSSNRIYNSPLHF. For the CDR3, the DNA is TGTGCCAGCAGCTCTAACAGAATCTATAATTCACCCCTCCACTTT.

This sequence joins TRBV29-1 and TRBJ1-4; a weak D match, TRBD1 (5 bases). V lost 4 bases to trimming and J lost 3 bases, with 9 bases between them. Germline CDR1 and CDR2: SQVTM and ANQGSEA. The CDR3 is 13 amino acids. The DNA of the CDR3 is TGCAGCGTTGGTCTACAGGCTAATGAAAAACTGTTTTTT. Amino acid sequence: CSVGLQANEKLFF.

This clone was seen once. CDR3 sequence: CASSLAWTGETQYF. The CDR3 coding sequence is TGTGCCAGCAGCTTAGCGTGGACAGGAGAGACCCAGTACTTC. The chain couples TRBV7-2 to TRBJ2-5; 7 nucleotides line up with TRBD1. The V gene end was trimmed by 0 bases and the J gene end by 4 bases; junction bases not matched to a gene: 2. Germline lookup yields CDR1 SGHTA and CDR2 FQGNSA. This CDR3 has 14 residues.

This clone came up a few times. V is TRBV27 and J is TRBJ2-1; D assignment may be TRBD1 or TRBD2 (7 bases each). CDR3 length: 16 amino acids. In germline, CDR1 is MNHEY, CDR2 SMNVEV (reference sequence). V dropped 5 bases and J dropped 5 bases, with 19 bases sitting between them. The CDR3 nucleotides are TGTGCCAGCAGTCCGTCAGGGGGGGTCCCGAACAATGAGCAGTTCTTC. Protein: CASSPSGGVPNNEQFF.

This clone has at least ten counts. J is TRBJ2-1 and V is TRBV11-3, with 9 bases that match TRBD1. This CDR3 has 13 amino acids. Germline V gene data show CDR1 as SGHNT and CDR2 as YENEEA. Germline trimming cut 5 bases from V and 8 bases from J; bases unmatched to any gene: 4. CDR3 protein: CASSTDRGDEQFF. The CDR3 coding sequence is TGTGCCAGCAGCACGGACAGGGGCGATGAGCAGTTCTTC.

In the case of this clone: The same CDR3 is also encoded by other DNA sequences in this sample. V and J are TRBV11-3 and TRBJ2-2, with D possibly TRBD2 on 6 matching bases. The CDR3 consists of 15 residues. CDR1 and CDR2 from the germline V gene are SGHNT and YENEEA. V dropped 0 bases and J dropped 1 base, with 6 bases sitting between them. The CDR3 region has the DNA TGTGCCAGCAGCTTAGAGGGGGGGAACACCGGGGAGCTGTTTTTT. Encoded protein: CASSLEGGNTGELFF.

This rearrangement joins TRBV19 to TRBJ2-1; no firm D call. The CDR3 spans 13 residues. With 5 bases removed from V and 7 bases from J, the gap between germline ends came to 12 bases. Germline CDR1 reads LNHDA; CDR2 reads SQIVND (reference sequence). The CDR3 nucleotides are TGTGCCAGTAGTCTCCGGATCGGGAATGAGCAGTTCTTC. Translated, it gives CASSLRIGNEQFF.

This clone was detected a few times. The CDR3 here is CASIREWGSNQPQHF. In nucleotides, the CDR3 is TGTGCCAGCATCCGAGAGTGGGGAAGCAATCAGCCCCAGCATTTT. The chain has TRBV6-1 and TRBJ1-5, with D uncertain. The CDR3 spans 15 residues. In germline, CDR1 is MNHNS, CDR2 SASEGT. The ends were cut back, 7 bases at V and 1 base at J, with 14 bases in the middle.